This TCR beta chain is drawn from a study of spatial heterogeneity in lung cancer. This clonotype was recorded at least ten times. The germline V and J ends were trimmed by 0 bases and 4 bases, with 13 bases remaining between them. The CDR3 is made up of 16 amino acids. Every TCR cDNA molecule carried a tag that served as a unique molecular identifier. A single record per CDR3 protein comes from TCRdb applying MiXCR to the 5' RACE reads. The table has about 3,800 distinct CDR3 sequences, about 8% seen once. Time point: sample taken at primary tumor resection. Extraction of whole RNA from tumor, nontumor lung or frozen PBMC preceded unsorted sequencing.

The J gene is TRBJ1-5, the V gene TRBV23-1, with D uncertain. TRBV23-1 counts as an open reading frame of uncertain function. This TCR was sampled from a female donor with early-stage non-small cell lung cancer. The sample was PBMCs, taken at surgery. CDR3 protein: CASSQSCGLLNQPQHF. CDR3 sequence (DNA): TGCGCCAGCAGTCAATCATGCGGGTTGTTGAATCAGCCCCAGCATTTT.